This is a list of T cell receptor beta chains from one sample in a study of somatic mutations in cytotoxic T cells in rheumatoid arthritis. Using immunoSEQ multiplex PCR, the repertoire was profiled, and TCRdb retains in-frame clones only, with some absent. The data hold about 3,300 clones, with around 82% observed a single time. Sequences were obtained from CD8+ T cells sorted from blood. The origin of the receptors is a woman aged 45-59 years with rheumatoid arthritis. Both conserved end residues are part of each CDR3. Fields, in order: clone size, J gene, V gene, D gene, CDR3 protein, CDR3 DNA. A D gene is named only where the DNA matches it firmly. Clone size is shown for a subset of rows, as once, few, many or a class of expanded clone.

NA	TRBJ2-2	TRBV7-7	TRBD2	CASSLETAGGKTGELFF	TGTGCTAGCAGCTTAGAGACAGCGGGAGGAAAGACCGGGGAGCTGTTTTTT
NA	TRBJ2-7	TRBV4-2	TRBD2	CASSQLAGDYEQYF	TGTGCCAGCAGCCAGCTAGCGGGAGATTACGAGCAGTACTTC
NA	TRBJ2-7	TRBV7-9	TRBD2	CASREGSGRTYEQYF	TGTGCCAGCAGAGAAGGGAGCGGGAGGACTTACGAGCAGTACTTC
NA	TRBJ1-3	TRBV2	TRBD1	CASTMGVGTGGSRGNTIYF	TGTGCCAGCACTATGGGGGTCGGGACAGGGGGCTCGCGCGGAAACACCATATATTTT
NA	TRBJ1-5	TRBV5-1	NA	CASPREEGNQPQHF	TGCGCCAGCCCAAGGGAGGAAGGGAATCAGCCCCAGCATTTT
NA	TRBJ1-2	TRBV15	TRBD1	CATSGSTGAGGYTF	TGTGCCACCAGCGGCTCGACAGGGGCTGGTGGCTACACCTTC
once	TRBJ2-7	TRBV9	TRBD2	CASSTGLAGISYEQYF	TGTGCCAGCAGCACAGGACTAGCGGGCATATCCTACGAGCAGTACTTC
NA	TRBJ2-3	TRBV7-6	TRBD2	CASSLASGRAGDTQYF	TGTGCCAGCAGCTTAGCTAGCGGGAGGGCTGGAGATACGCAGTATTTT
once	TRBJ2-1	TRBV29-1	NA	CSVRDSSSYNEQFF	TGCAGCGTCCGGGACTCAAGCTCCTACAATGAGCAGTTCTTC
NA	TRBJ1-1	TRBV16	NA	CASSLVDTEAFF	TGTGCCAGCAGCCTAGTGGACACTGAAGCTTTCTTT
NA	TRBJ1-1	TRBV28	TRBD1	CASSTVPGQGQNTEAFF	TGTGCCAGCAGCACCGTCCCGGGACAGGGCCAGAACACTGAAGCTTTCTTT
few	TRBJ2-3	TRBV10-2	TRBD2	CASRPLLADSTDTQYF	TGCGCCAGCAGACCCTTACTAGCGGATAGCACAGATACGCAGTATTTT
NA	TRBJ2-7	TRBV2	TRBD1	CASSGTGVAEQYF	TGTGCCAGCAGCGGGACAGGGGTGGCCGAGCAGTACTTC
NA	TRBJ1-1	TRBV7-9	TRBD1	CASSSRDRGMNTEAFF	TGTGCCAGCAGTTCCAGGGACAGGGGCATGAACACTGAAGCTTTCTTT
NA	TRBJ2-7	TRBV4-1	NA	CASSPSSRYEQYF	TGCGCCAGCAGCCCGTCTTCGCGTTACGAGCAGTACTTC
NA	TRBJ1-5	TRBV19	NA	CASSYTLNQPQHF	TGTGCCAGTAGCTATACCCTAAATCAGCCCCAGCATTTT
NA	TRBJ2-7	TRBV27	TRBD2	CASSQYSGRGFYEQYF	TGTGCCAGCAGTCAATATAGCGGGAGGGGGTTTTACGAGCAGTACTTC
NA	TRBJ2-1	TRBV11-3	TRBD1	CASSPRDSGSYNEQFF	TGTGCCAGCAGCCCCCGGGACAGCGGATCCTACAATGAGCAGTTCTTC
once	TRBJ1-1	TRBV15	NA	CATSFQGLGDTEAFF	TGTGCCACCAGCTTTCAGGGGTTGGGGGACACTGAAGCTTTCTTT
NA	TRBJ2-7	TRBV2	TRBD2	CASADPTTSGRGEQYF	TGTGCCAGCGCCGACCCTACAACTAGCGGGAGGGGAGAGCAGTACTTC
NA	TRBJ1-4	TRBV28	NA	CASSSGTTVTNEKLFF	TGTGCCAGCAGTTCAGGGACAACGGTAACTAATGAAAAACTGTTTTTT
NA	TRBJ1-1	TRBV28	NA	CASSLAGQNTEAFF	TGTGCCAGCAGTTTGGCGGGCCAGAACACTGAAGCTTTCTTT
NA	TRBJ1-2	TRBV28	NA	CASSPQGSYGYTF	TGTGCCAGCAGCCCTCAGGGCTCCTATGGCTACACCTTC
NA	TRBJ2-5	TRBV7-8	TRBD2	CASSLEVAGVGETQYF	TGTGCCAGCAGCTTAGAGGTAGCGGGAGTGGGGGAGACCCAGTACTTC
NA	TRBJ2-6	TRBV29-1	NA	CSVEDQRAGANVLTF	TGCAGCGTTGAAGATCAGAGGGCTGGGGCCAACGTCCTGACTTTC
NA	TRBJ2-5	TRBV27	NA	CASSLMGALRGQETQYF	TGTGCCAGCAGTTTGATGGGGGCCCTTAGAGGGCAAGAGACCCAGTACTTC
NA	TRBJ2-5	TRBV29-1	NA	CSVESRYLETQYF	TGCAGCGTGGAAAGCAGGTACCTCGAGACCCAGTACTTC
NA	TRBJ2-1	TRBV19	TRBD1	CASRPLRDSLWNEQFF	TGTGCCAGTAGGCCACTCCGGGACAGTCTATGGAATGAGCAGTTCTTC
NA	TRBJ2-1	TRBV28	NA	CASSLSGGNEQFF	TGTGCCAGCAGTTTATCAGGTGGGAATGAGCAGTTCTTC
NA	TRBJ2-7	TRBV2	NA	CASSEAQGLDEQYF	TGTGCCAGCAGTGAAGCCCAGGGGCTAGACGAGCAGTACTTC
NA	TRBJ2-7	TRBV5-4	TRBD1	CASSRTGVGYEQYF	TGTGCCAGCAGCCGGACAGGGGTAGGGTACGAGCAGTACTTC
NA	TRBJ1-4	TRBV15	TRBD1	CATRTGALNEKLFF	TGTGCCACCAGGACAGGGGCATTAAATGAAAAACTGTTTTTT
few	TRBJ2-7	TRBV2	NA	CASTTPDSYEQYF	TGTGCCAGCACTACCCCCGACAGCTACGAGCAGTACTTC
NA	TRBJ2-1	TRBV25-1	NA	CASSILVGPEQFF	TGTGCCAGCAGTATCCTTGTGGGGCCGGAGCAGTTCTTC
NA	TRBJ2-1	TRBV7-6	TRBD2	CASSELAGGPNEQFF	TGTGCCAGCAGCGAACTAGCGGGAGGGCCTAATGAGCAGTTCTTC
few	TRBJ1-4	TRBV27	NA	CASSLGQHPEKLFF	TGTGCCAGCAGTTTGGGACAACATCCTGAAAAACTGTTTTTT
NA	TRBJ1-5	TRBV27	TRBD1	CASSLFRGAQPQHF	TGTGCCAGCAGTCTATTCAGGGGGGCTCAGCCCCAGCATTTT
NA	TRBJ2-7	TRBV7-8	NA	CASSLGTGTYEQYF	TGTGCCAGCAGCTTAGGTACGGGTACCTACGAGCAGTACTTC
NA	TRBJ2-7	TRBV4-1	TRBD1	CASSHAGTGDEQYF	TGCGCCAGCAGCCACGCCGGGACAGGGGACGAACAGTACTTC
once	TRBJ1-2	TRBV27	TRBD1	CATSTGEYYGYTF	TGTGCCACTTCGACAGGGGAATACTATGGCTACACCTTC
NA	TRBJ1-2	TRBV7-9	NA	CASNLGQGIAGYTF	TGTGCCAGCAACTTAGGGCAGGGGATCGCTGGCTACACCTTC
NA	TRBJ2-7	TRBV28	NA	CASSFSGSSYEQYF	TGTGCCAGCAGTTTTAGCGGAAGCTCCTACGAGCAGTACTTC
NA	TRBJ2-7	TRBV9	NA	CASSDGQFYEQYF	TGTGCCAGCAGCGACGGACAATTCTACGAGCAGTACTTC
NA	TRBJ1-1	TRBV27	NA	CASSFPGQEAFF	TGTGCCAGCAGTTTCCCGGGACAAGAAGCTTTCTTT
NA	TRBJ2-7	TRBV7-9	TRBD1	CASSPYGQGKYEQYF	TGTGCCAGCAGCCCCTACGGACAGGGGAAGTACGAGCAGTACTTC
NA	TRBJ2-7	TRBV23-1	TRBD1	CASSLPDRTTWQYF	TGCGCCAGCAGCCTCCCGGACAGGACCACCTGGCAGTACTTC
NA	TRBJ2-2	TRBV5-1	NA	CASSLDRNTGELFF	TGCGCCAGCAGCTTGGACAGGAACACCGGGGAGCTGTTTTTT
NA	TRBJ1-2	TRBV2	NA	CASSETDTFYGYTF	TGTGCCAGCAGTGAAACAGATACCTTTTATGGCTACACCTTC
NA	TRBJ2-1	TRBV28	TRBD2	CASSFPTSGTYNEQFF	TGTGCCAGCAGTTTTCCGACTAGCGGGACTTACAATGAGCAGTTCTTC
NA	TRBJ1-2	TRBV29-1	TRBD1	CSVTGEVYGYTF	TGCAGCGTCACAGGGGAAGTTTATGGCTACACCTTC
NA	TRBJ2-1	TRBV6-1	NA	CASSVGSNEQFF	TGTGCCAGCAGTGTAGGGAGTAATGAGCAGTTCTTC
NA	TRBJ1-2	TRBV7-6	NA	CASSLAQGPANYGYTF	TGTGCCAGCAGCTTAGCCCAGGGGCCGGCTAACTATGGCTACACCTTC
once	TRBJ2-7	TRBV27	NA	CASGEQGYEQYF	TGTGCCAGCGGCGAACAGGGTTACGAGCAGTACTTC
NA	TRBJ1-1	TRBV7-6	NA	CASSPPRDTEAFF	TGTGCCAGCAGCCCCCCTCGGGACACTGAAGCTTTCTTT
NA	TRBJ2-1	TRBV9	NA	CASELALGYNEQFF	TGTGCCAGCGAGCTAGCGCTGGGCTACAATGAGCAGTTCTTC
NA	TRBJ2-1	TRBV27	TRBD2	CASTISGSHNEQFF	TGTGCCAGCACGATTAGCGGGAGTCACAATGAGCAGTTCTTC
NA	TRBJ2-1	TRBV6-4	TRBD2	CASSDSASGAYNEQFF	TGTGCCAGCAGTGACTCGGCTAGCGGGGCCTACAATGAGCAGTTCTTC